This is a list of T cell receptor beta chains from one sample in a study of glioma-infiltrating T cells. TCRdb called the multiplex PCR reads again in MiXCR, with one record for every CDR3 protein. Among about 130,000 distinct CDR3 sequences listed, about 25% were seen once. Material: glioma tissue, nonneoplastic brain tissue, or PBMCs (not recorded which). These receptors were taken from a human donor with low-grade glioma or glioblastoma, undergoing nonglioma brain surgery, or in good health (not recorded which). The CDR3 runs from the conserved cysteine through the conserved F or W. Each record gives: clone size, D gene, J gene, V gene, CDR3 protein, CDR3 DNA. D genes are given only for firm matches. Size is stated for part of the rows, as once, few or many counts, or as a class when the clone is expanded.

>few|TRBD2|TRBJ2-1|TRBV5-4
CASSHLLAGVNEQFF
TGTGCCAGCAGCCACCTTTTAGCGGGAGTCAATGAGCAGTTCTTC
>.|.|TRBJ1-6|TRBV7-2
CASSLMGSYNSPLHF
TGTGCCAGCAGCTTGATGGGCTCCTATAATTCACCCCTCCACTTT
>.|.|TRBJ1-2|TRBV7-9
CASSLDGGGGYTF
TGTGCCAGCAGCTTAGACGGGGGCGGTGGCTACACCTTC
>many|.|TRBJ2-1|TRBV19
CATKTPGNNEQFF
TGTGCCACCAAAACCCCAGGGAATAATGAGCAGTTCTTC
>few|.|TRBJ1-1|TRBV19
CATTARANTEAFF
TGTGCCACGACCGCCAGGGCGAACACTGAAGCTTTCTTT
>.|TRBD2|TRBJ2-3|TRBV12-3/TRBV12-4
CASSLRSASGGSTDTQYF
TGTGCCAGCAGTTTGAGGAGCGCTAGCGGGGGGTCTACAGATACGCAGTATTTT
>.|TRBD2|TRBJ2-6|TRBV7-9
CASRSSGRHSGANVLTF
TGTGCCAGCAGATCTAGCGGGAGACACTCTGGGGCCAACGTCCTGACTTTC
>.|.|TRBJ1-6|TRBV6-2/TRBV6-3
CASSYLTGPLHF
TGTGCCAGCAGCTATTTGACGGGGCCCCTCCACTTT
>.|.|TRBJ2-1|TRBV24-1
CATNQGSDNEQFF
TGTGCCACCAACCAGGGTAGCGACAATGAGCAGTTCTTC
>.|.|TRBJ1-1|TRBV14
CASSPQGTEAFF
TGTGCCAGCAGCCCACAGGGCACTGAAGCTTTCTTT
>many|.|TRBJ2-3|TRBV6-6
CASSYKGYYTDTQYF
TGTGCCAGCAGTTACAAGGGATACTACACAGATACGCAGTATTTT
>few|.|TRBJ2-2|TRBV5-1
CASSLGGLENTGELFF
TGCGCCAGCAGCTTGGGGGGGCTGGAGAACACCGGGGAGCTGTTTTTT
>.|.|TRBJ1-5|TRBV19
CASGGRGSGQPQHF
TGTGCCAGTGGGGGACGGGGGAGCGGTCAGCCCCAGCATTTT
>.|.|TRBJ2-1|TRBV20-1
CSLERGGTRQFF
TGCAGCCTCGAAAGAGGGGGGACGAGGCAGTTCTTC
>many|TRBD1|TRBJ1-2|TRBV7-6
CASSLRDSGGYTF
TGTGCCAGCAGCCTCCGGGACAGTGGAGGCTACACCTTC
>many|.|TRBJ1-3|TRBV6-1
CASSTDWYSGNTIYF
TGTGCCAGCAGTACCGACTGGTACTCTGGAAACACCATATATTTT
>.|TRBD1|TRBJ2-2|TRBV7-6
CASSRQGSGELFF
TGTGCCAGCAGCCGACAGGGTTCCGGGGAGCTGTTTTTT
>few|.|TRBJ1-3|TRBV19
CASTHHGSGNTIYF
TGTGCCAGTACCCACCACGGCTCTGGAAACACCATATATTTT
>.|.|TRBJ2-1|TRBV6-1
CAPTRGGLPYNEQFF
TGTGCCCCAACCCGCGGGGGCCTCCCCTACAATGAGCAGTTCTTC
>.|TRBD2|TRBJ2-5|TRBV14
CASSQGRLAGLQETQYF
TGTGCCAGCAGCCAAGGACGGCTAGCGGGTCTCCAAGAGACCCAGTACTTC
>few|.|TRBJ1-5|TRBV18
CASSESGNQPQHF
TGTGCCAGCTCAGAATCAGGAAATCAGCCCCAGCATTTT
>.|.|TRBJ2-3|TRBV19
CASSMGWGADTQYF
TGTGCCAGTAGTATGGGATGGGGCGCAGATACGCAGTATTTT